This T cell receptor beta chain emerged from a study of blood T cell repertoires in COVID-19. This table comes from immunoSEQ multiplex PCR, and its TCRdb copy is limited to in-frame clones, with some not included. Of 44,000 or so clones in the sample, roughly nine tenths were seen once. Sequencing used peripheral blood. The receptor was derived from a human donor in a cohort sampled during active COVID-19.

The CDR3 region is CASIGTSGPWVTGELFF. DNA for the CDR3: TGTGCCAGTATCGGGACTAGCGGTCCCTGGGTAACCGGGGAGCTGTTTTTT. V and J are TRBV19 and TRBJ2-2; 11 nucleotides agree with TRBD2. In germline, CDR1 is LNHDA, CDR2 SQIVND (reference sequence). Germline trimming cut 7 bases from V and 5 bases from J; bases unmatched to any gene: 12. CDR3 length: 17 residues.